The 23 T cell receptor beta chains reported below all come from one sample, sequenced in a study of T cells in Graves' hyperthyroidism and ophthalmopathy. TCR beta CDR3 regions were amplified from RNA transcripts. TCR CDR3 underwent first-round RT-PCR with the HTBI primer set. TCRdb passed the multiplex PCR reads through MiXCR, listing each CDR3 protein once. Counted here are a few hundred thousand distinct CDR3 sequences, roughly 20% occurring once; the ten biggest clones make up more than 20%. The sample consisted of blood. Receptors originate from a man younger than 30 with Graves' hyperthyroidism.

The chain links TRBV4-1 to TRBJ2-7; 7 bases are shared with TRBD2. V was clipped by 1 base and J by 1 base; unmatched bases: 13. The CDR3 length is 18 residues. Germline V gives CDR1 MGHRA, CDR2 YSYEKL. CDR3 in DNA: TGCGCCAGCAGCCAAGTCCTTGACTTACGGGAGGCTTCCTACGAGCAGTACTTC. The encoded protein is CASSQVLDLREASYEQYF.

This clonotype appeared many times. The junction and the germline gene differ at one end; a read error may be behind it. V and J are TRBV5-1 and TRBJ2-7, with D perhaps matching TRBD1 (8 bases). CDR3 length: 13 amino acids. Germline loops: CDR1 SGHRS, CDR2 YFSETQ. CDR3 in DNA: TGTGCCAGCAGTCTCGGACAGGGAGGGGAGCAGTACTTC. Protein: CASSLGQGGEQYF.

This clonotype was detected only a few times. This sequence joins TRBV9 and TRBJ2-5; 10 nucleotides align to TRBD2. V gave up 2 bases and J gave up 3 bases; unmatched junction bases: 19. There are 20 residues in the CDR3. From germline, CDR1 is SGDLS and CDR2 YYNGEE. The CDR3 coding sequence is TGTGCCAGCAGCGTTGGTAGAGCGGGGGGGCCGGGTGGACGGGAAGAGACCCAGTACTTC. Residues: CASSVGRAGGPGGREETQYF.

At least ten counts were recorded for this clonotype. CDR3 nucleotide sequence: TGTGCCACCAGCCAAGGGGGGCAGGGGGAAACCTACGAGCAGTACTTC. Translated: CATSQGGQGETYEQYF. V usage is TRBV15 and J usage is TRBJ2-7; D possibly corresponds to TRBD1 (7 bases). The germline V gene encodes CDR1 LNHNV and CDR2 YYDKDF (reference sequence). Trimming shortened V by 5 bases and J by 2 bases, and 19 bases separated the two germline ends. The CDR3 loop spans 16 amino acids.

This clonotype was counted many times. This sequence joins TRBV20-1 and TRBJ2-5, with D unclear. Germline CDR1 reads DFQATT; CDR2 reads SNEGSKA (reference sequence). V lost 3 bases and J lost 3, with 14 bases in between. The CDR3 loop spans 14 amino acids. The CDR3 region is CSASARTVKETQYF. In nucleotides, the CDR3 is TGCAGTGCTAGCGCCCGGACGGTAAAAGAGACCCAGTACTTC.

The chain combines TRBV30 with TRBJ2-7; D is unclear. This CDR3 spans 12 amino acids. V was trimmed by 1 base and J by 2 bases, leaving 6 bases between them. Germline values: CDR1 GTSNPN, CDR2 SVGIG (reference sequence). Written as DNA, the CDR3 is TGTGCCTGGAGTGCCGGCCCCTACGAGCAGTACTTC. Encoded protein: CAWSAGPYEQYF.

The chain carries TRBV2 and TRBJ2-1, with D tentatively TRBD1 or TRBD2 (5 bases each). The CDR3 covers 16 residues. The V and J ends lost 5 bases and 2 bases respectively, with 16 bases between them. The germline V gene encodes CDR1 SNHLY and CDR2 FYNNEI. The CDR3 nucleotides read TGTGCCAGCAGTTGGAGACCGAGGGGCGCCTACAATGAGCAGTTCTTC. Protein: CASSWRPRGAYNEQFF.

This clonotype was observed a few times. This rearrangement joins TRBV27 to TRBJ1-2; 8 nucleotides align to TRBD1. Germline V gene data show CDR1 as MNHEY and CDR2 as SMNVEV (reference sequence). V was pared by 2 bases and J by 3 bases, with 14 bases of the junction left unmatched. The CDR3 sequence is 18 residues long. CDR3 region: CASSLAAVVTGDHYGYTF. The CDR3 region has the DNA TGTGCCAGCAGTTTAGCGGCGGTGGTGACAGGGGACCACTATGGCTACACCTTC.

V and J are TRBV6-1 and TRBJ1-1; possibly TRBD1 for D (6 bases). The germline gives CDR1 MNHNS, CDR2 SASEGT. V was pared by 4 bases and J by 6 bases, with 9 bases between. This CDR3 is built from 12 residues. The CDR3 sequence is CASSGQVAEAFF. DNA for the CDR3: TGTGCCAGCAGTGGACAGGTAGCTGAAGCTTTCTTT.

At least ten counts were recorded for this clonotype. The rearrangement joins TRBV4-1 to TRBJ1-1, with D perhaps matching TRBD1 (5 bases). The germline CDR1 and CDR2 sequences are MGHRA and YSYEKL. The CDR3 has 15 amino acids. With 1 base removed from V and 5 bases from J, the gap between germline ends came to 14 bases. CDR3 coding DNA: TGCGCCAGCAGCCAAGGCCCCTCGGGGGGAACTGAAGCTTTCTTT. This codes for CASSQGPSGGTEAFF.

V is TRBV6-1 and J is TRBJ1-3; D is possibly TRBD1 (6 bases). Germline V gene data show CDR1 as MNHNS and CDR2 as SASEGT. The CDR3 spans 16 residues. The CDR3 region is CVCSEELVQGGNTIYF. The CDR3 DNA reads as TGTGTCTGCAGTGAAGAATTAGTACAGGGAGGAAACACCATATATTTT.

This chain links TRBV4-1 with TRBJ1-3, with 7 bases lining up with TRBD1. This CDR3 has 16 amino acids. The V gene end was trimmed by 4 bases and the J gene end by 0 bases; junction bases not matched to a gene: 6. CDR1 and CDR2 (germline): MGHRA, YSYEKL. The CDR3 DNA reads TGCGCCAGCAGCCTCCGACAGGGCGACTCTGGAAACACCATATATTTT. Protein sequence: CASSLRQGDSGNTIYF.

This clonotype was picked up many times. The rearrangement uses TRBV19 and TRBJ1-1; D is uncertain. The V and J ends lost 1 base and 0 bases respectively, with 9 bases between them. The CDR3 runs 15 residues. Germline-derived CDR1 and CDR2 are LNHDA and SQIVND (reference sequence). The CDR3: CASSIAHSMNTEAFF. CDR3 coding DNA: TGTGCCAGTAGTATAGCTCACAGCATGAACACTGAAGCTTTCTTT.

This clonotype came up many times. CDR3 DNA sequence: TGTGCCAGCAGTTTAGAAACTCTTAGCAATCAGCCCCAGCATTTT. It translates to CASSLETLSNQPQHF. The chain is built from TRBV28 and TRBJ1-5; no definite D call. The CDR3 runs to 15 residues. Germline V CDR1 and CDR2: MDHEN, SYDVKM. V lost 2 bases and J lost 0, with 8 bases in between. Using reference TRBV28 and TRBJ1-5 for the parts outside the CDR3, the full variable domain is DVKVTQSSRYLVKRTGEKVFLECVQDMDHENMFWYRQDPGLGLRLIYFSYDVKMKEKGDIPEGYSVSREKKERFSLILESASTNQTSMYLCASSLETLSNQPQHFGDGTRLSIL.

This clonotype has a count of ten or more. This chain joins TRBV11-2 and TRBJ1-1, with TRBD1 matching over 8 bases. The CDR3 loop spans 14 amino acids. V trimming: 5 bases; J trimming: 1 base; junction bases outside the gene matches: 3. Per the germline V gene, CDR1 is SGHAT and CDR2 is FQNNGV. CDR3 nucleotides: TGTGCCAGCAGCCAGGACAGGGAGAACACTGAAGCTTTCTTT. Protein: CASSQDRENTEAFF. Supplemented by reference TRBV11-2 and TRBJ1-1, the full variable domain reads EAGVAQSPRYKIIEKRQSVAFWCNPISGHATLYWYQQILGQGPKLLIQFQNNGVVDDSQLPKDRFSAERLKGVDSTLKIQPAKLEDSAVYLCASSQDRENTEAFFGQGTRLTVV.

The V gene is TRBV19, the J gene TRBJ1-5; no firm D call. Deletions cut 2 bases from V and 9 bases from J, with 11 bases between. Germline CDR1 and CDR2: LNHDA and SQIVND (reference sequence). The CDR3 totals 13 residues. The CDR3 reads CASSINQERPQHF. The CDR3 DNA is TGTGCCAGTAGTATAAATCAAGAGCGGCCCCAGCATTTT.

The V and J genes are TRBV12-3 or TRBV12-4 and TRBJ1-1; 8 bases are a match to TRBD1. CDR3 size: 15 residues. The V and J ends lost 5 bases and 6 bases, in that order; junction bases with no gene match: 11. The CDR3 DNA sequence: TGTGCCAGCAGTATACGACAGGGGAGTGTGGCTGAAGCTTTCTTT. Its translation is CASSIRQGSVAEAFF.

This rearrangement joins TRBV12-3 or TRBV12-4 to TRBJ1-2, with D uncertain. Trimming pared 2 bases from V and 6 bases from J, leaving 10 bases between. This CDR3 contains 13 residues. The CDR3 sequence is CASSLKVGDGYTF. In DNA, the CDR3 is TGTGCCAGCAGTTTAAAGGTGGGCGATGGCTACACCTTC.

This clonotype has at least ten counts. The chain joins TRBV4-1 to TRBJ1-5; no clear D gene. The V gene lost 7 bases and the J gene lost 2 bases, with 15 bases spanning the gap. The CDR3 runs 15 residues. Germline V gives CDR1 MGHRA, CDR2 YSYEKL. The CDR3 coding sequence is TGCGCCAGCAAGAATGTAGGAGGCGGCAATCAGCCCCAGCATTTT. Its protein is CASKNVGGGNQPQHF.

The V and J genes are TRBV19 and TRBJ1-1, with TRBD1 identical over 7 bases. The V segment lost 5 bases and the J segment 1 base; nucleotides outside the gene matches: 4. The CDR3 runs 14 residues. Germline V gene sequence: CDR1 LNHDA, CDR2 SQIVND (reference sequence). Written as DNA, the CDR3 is TGTGCCAGTAGTGCGGACAGGAGGAACACTGAAGCTTTCTTT. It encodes CASSADRRNTEAFF.

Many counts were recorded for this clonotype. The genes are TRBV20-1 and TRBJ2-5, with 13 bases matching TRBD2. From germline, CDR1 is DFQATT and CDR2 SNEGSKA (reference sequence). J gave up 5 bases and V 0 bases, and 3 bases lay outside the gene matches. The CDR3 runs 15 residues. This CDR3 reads CSARDLGLAGETQYF. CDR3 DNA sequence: TGCAGTGCTAGAGATCTGGGACTAGCGGGGGAGACCCAGTACTTC.

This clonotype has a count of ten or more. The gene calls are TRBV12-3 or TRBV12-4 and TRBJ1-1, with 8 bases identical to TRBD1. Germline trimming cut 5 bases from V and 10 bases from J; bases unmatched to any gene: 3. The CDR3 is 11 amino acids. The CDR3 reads CASSQGAGAFF. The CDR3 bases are TGTGCCAGCAGTCAGGGGGCAGGAGCTTTCTTT.

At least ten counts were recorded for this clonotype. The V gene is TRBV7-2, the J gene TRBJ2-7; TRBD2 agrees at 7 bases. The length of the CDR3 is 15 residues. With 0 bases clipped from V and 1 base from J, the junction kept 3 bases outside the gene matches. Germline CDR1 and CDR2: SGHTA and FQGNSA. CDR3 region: CASSLAAGRSYEQYF. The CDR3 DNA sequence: TGTGCCAGCAGCTTAGCAGCGGGACGGTCCTACGAGCAGTACTTC.